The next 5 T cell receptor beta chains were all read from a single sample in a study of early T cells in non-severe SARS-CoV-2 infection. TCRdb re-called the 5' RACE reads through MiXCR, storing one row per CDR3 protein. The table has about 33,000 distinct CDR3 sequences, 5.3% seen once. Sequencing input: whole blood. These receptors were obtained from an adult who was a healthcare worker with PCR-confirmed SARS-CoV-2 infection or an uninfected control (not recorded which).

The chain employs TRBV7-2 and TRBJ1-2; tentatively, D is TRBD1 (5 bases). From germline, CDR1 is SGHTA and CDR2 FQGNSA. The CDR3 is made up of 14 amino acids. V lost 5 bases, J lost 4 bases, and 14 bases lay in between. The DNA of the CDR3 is TGTGCCAGCAGCCAGGGACGGAACGTCTATGGCTACACCTTC. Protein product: CASSQGRNVYGYTF.

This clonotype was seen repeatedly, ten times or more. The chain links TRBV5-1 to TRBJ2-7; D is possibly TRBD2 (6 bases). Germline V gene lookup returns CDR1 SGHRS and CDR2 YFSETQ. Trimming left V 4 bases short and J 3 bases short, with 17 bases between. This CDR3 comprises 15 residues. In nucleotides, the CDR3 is TGCGCCAGCAGCCTGGCCGGGGTTAGCGGCTACGAGCAGTACTTC. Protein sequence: CASSLAGVSGYEQYF.

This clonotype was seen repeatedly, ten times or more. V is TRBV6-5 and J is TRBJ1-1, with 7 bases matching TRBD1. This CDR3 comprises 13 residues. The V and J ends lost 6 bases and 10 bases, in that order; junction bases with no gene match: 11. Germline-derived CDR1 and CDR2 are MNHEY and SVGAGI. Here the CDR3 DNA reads TGTGCCAGCAGGACAGGGATCCTTGGTAGAGCTTTCTTT. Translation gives CASRTGILGRAFF.

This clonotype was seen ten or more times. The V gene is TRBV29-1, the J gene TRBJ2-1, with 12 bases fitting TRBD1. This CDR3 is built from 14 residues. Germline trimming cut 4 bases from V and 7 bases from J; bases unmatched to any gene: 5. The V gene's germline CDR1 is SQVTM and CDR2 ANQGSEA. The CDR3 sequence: CSVVGTGGWNEQFF. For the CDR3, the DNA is TGCAGCGTTGTTGGGACAGGGGGCTGGAATGAGCAGTTCTTC.

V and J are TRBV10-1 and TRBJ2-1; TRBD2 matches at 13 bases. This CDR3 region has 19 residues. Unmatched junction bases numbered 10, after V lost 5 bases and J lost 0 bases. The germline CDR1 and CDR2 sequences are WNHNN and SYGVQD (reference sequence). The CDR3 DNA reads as TGCGCCAGCAGTCCCGGGACTAGCGGGACTTCTAGCTCCTACAATGAGCAGTTCTTC. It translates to CASSPGTSGTSSSYNEQFF.